This T cell receptor (beta chain) came from a study of T-cell reconstitution after alpha-beta-depleted transplantation in children. A TCRbeta library incorporating unique molecular identifiers was prepared. TCRdb processed the PCR reads anew with MiXCR; each CDR3 protein has one entry. The repertoire holds about 460,000 distinct CDR3 sequences, about 12% seen once, with around 6% in the top ten. Germline V gene data show CDR1 as SGHDT and CDR2 as YYEEEE. The CDR3 consists of 16 residues. Deletions cut 1 base from V and 0 bases from J, with 11 bases between. This clonotype showed up many times. This material consisted of PBMCs from the stem cell graft donor, taken from the stem cell graft. The chain has TRBV5-6 and TRBJ2-1; D might be TRBD1 (6 bases). This TCR derives from a human donor who donated a stem cell graft to a child with combined immunodeficiency. The CDR3 loop reads CASSLMGARSYNEQFF. CDR3 nucleotide sequence: TGTGCCAGCAGCTTGATGGGGGCCCGCTCCTACAATGAGCAGTTCTTC. The whole variable domain, filled in from reference TRBV5-6 and TRBJ2-1, reads DAGVTQSPTHLIKTRGQQVTLRCSPKSGHDTVSWYQQALGQGPQFIFQYYEEEERQRGNFPDRFSGHQFPNYSSELNVNALLLGDSALYLCASSLMGARSYNEQFFGPGTRLTVL.